The clone carrying this T cell receptor beta chain was counted once. Authors' data handling: How many nucleated cells were present was estimated from reference gene primer amplification. Sequencing was performed with immunoSEQ multiplex PCR; in TCRdb, only in-frame clones are kept and a portion is missing. The DNA was the basis for D and trimming; V, J and clone size are from that table. The sample gives fewer than 350,000 clones, about 89% of which show up once; about 4.2% is in the top ten. Germline values: CDR1 LNHDA, CDR2 SQIVND (reference sequence). The CDR3 runs 16 residues. The V and J ends lost 4 bases and 6 bases, in that order; junction bases with no gene match: 9. This record comes from a study of blood T cell repertoires in COVID-19. Study overall: Italy, Spain and the United States were the sources of the convalescent and acute COVID-19 samples. T cells, B-cell-depleted T cells, or PBMCs supplied cDNA or gDNA.

V is TRBV19 and J is TRBJ2-4, with 10 nucleotides matching TRBD1. This receptor was taken from a man aged 35 to 55 with acute or convalescent COVID-19. The sequencing sample was made of peripheral blood. The CDR3 coding sequence is TGTGCCAGTAGTACGCCGGGACAGGGGTCGGTAAACATTCAGTACTTC. Translated: CASSTPGQGSVNIQYF.